A selection of T cell receptor beta chains follows, all from one sample in a study of cytomegalovirus exposure and HLA in healthy donors. Method: immunoSEQ multiplex PCR; TCRdb's copy keeps in-frame clones and lacks some. The repertoire holds 100,000 to 150,000 clones, more than 65% seen once, with 1.8% in the top ten. The material sequenced was PBMCs. The source of these receptors is a man aged 18 to 30 in good health and CMV-seronegative. Each CDR3 is given with its conserved first and last residue. The size field is filled for only some rows; it gives once, few, many or a size class.

TRBJ1-4 | TRBV7-9 | . | CASSKGGANEKLFF
TRBJ2-3 | TRBV6-5 | . | CASSYGQTDTQYF
TRBJ2-3 | TRBV9 | . | CASSRTSGGTRTDTQYF
TRBJ2-3 | TRBV6-4 | few | CASSDGGATDTQYF
TRBJ2-7 | TRBV2 | . | CASRVGLADYEQYF
TRBJ1-1 | TRBV27 | . | CASGFTQGIPAEAFF
TRBJ1-1 | TRBV5-1 | . | CATYQEPGQGAYNTEAFF
TRBJ1-1 | TRBV5-5 | . | CASSGRVWRDTEAFF
TRBJ1-4 | TRBV7-2 | once | CASSLVAGANEKLFF
TRBJ2-2 | TRBV29-1 | . | CSAETGVAGELFF
TRBJ1-1 | TRBV15 | . | CATSGHGQYEAFF
TRBJ1-2 | TRBV6-1 | . | CASSGQGGYYGYTF
TRBJ1-1 | TRBV6-1 | . | CAGQGVDTEAFF
TRBJ1-2 | TRBV9 | once | CASSHLPGQGVTGGYTF
TRBJ1-1 | TRBV5-1 | once | CASSPTTGVENTEAFF
TRBJ1-2 | TRBV6-6 | once | CASVSTGNGYTF
TRBJ2-2 | TRBV7-3 | . | CASSLTPGLTNGGELFF
TRBJ1-3 | TRBV19 | . | CASTWRGIGTGNTIYF
TRBJ2-1 | TRBV9 | . | CASRSSGSSSYNEQFF
TRBJ2-2 | TRBV27 | . | CASTLTGFGAGELFF
TRBJ2-3 | TRBV2 | . | CASSGLVADTQYF
TRBJ2-1 | TRBV9 | . | CASSVDPTSGVRYEQFF
TRBJ1-2 | TRBV7-2 | . | CASSILTGGHGYTF
TRBJ1-2 | TRBV9 | . | CASSANRDSGITNYGYTF
TRBJ1-4 | TRBV6-5 | . | CASRLGQGGGKLFF
TRBJ2-5 | TRBV4-3 | . | CASSQLTGGLETQYF
TRBJ2-5 | TRBV4-2 | . | CASSQDSGLAGVDLETQYF
TRBJ1-3 | TRBV5-4 | few | CASSFGRYKNEGNTIYF
TRBJ2-7 | TRBV2 | . | CASRGTSGHEQYF
TRBJ2-7 | TRBV7-9 | once | CASSSGTYEQYF
TRBJ1-3 | TRBV25-1 | . | CASSESSGGVGNTIYF
TRBJ2-1 | TRBV5-1 | . | CASSFGRGGSYNEQFF
TRBJ2-3 | TRBV7-3 | . | CASSLTGGPGVQYF
TRBJ2-7 | TRBV11-2 | . | CASSSPDYPPAYEQYF
TRBJ2-3 | TRBV29-1 | . | CTVLAGGSTDTQYF
TRBJ2-7 | TRBV4-1 | few | CASSQDPRGSYEQYF
TRBJ2-2 | TRBV15 | . | CATSRDFAGGTGELFF
TRBJ2-3 | TRBV7-3 | . | CASSLTSGGPDTQYF
TRBJ1-5 | TRBV4-2 | . | CASSQATGINQPQHF
TRBJ2-1 | TRBV7-2 | . | CASSLAASGVSYNEQFF
TRBJ1-5 | TRBV7-2 | few | CASQEEGFSNQPQHF
TRBJ1-4 | TRBV28 | few | CASKIDRDEKLFF
TRBJ2-5 | TRBV4-3 | . | CASSTSRGLAGGETQYF
TRBJ1-1 | TRBV19 | once | CASSIGGVNTEAFF
TRBJ1-3 | TRBV7-8 | . | CASSFRTGLSSGNTIYF
TRBJ1-4 | TRBV6-1 | . | CASSDHRGTEKLFF
TRBJ2-5 | TRBV5-4 | . | CASSLGGGAGGRETQYF
TRBJ1-2 | TRBV5-8 | . | CASSLAQGADYYGYTF
TRBJ1-6 | TRBV6-6 | . | CASRSYNSPLHF
TRBJ1-5 | TRBV23-1 | . | CASHPSRGRQPQHF
TRBJ1-2 | TRBV19 | . | CASSFPQGIHGYTF